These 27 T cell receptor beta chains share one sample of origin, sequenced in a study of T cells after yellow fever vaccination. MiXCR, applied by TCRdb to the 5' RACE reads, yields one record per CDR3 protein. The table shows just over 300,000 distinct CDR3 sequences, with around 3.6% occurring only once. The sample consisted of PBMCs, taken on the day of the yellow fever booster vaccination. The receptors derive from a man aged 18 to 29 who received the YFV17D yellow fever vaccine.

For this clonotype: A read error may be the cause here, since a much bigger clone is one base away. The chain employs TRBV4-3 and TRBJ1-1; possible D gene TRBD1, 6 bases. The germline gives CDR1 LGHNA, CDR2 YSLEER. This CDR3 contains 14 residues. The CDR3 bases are TGCGCCAGCAGCCAAGGTGCAGGGGACACTGAAGCTCTCTTT. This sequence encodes CASSQGAGDTEALF.

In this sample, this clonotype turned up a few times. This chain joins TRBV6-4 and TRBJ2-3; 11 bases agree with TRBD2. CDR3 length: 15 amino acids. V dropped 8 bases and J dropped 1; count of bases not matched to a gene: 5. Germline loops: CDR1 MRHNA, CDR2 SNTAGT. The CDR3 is CASRTSGSRTDTQYF. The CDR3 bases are TGTGCCAGCCGGACTAGCGGGTCCCGCACAGATACGCAGTATTTT.

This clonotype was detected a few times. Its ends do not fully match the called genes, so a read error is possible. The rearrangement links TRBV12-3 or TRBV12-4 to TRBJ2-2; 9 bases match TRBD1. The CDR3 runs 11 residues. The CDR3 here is CASSMTGGLFF. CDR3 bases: TGTGCCAGCAGTATGACAGGGGGGCTGTTTTTT.

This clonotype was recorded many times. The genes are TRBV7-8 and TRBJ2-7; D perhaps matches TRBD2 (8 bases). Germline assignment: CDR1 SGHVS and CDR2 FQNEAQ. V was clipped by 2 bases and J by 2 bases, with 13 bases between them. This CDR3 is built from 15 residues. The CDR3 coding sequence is TGTGCCAGCAGCTTACGCGGGGGGACAGCCTACGAGCAGTACGTC. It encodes CASSLRGGTAYEQYV.

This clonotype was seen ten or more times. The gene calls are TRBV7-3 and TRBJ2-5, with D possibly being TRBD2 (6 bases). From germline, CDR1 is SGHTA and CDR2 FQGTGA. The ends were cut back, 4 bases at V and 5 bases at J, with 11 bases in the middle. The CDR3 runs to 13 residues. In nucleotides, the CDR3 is TGTGCCAGCAGCTCGGTACGGGGGGAGACCCAGTACTTC. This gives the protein CASSSVRGETQYF.

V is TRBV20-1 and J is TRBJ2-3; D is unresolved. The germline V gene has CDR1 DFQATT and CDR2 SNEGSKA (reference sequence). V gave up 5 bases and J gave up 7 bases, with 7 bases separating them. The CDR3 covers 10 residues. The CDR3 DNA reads TGCAGTGCTCCTCGGTATACGCAGTATTTT. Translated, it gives CSAPRYTQYF.

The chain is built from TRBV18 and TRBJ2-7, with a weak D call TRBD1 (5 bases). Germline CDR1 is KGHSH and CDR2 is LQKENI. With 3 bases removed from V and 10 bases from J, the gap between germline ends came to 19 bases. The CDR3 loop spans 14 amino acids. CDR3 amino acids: CASSPQGSGRRQYV. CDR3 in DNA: TGTGCCAGCTCACCTCAGGGCTCAGGACGGCGACAGTACGTC.

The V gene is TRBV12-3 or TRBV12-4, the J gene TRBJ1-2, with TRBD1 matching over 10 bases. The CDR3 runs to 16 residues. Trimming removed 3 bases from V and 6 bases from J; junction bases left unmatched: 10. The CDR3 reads CASSFDRGRGDDGYTF. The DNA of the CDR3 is TGTGCCAGCAGTTTCGACAGGGGGCGCGGGGATGATGGCTACACCTTC.

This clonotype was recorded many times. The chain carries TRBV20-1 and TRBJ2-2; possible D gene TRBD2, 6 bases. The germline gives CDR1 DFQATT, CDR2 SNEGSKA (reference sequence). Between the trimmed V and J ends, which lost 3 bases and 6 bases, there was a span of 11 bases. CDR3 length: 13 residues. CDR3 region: CSARVRGAGELFF. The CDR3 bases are TGCAGTGCTAGGGTGCGGGGAGCCGGGGAGCTGTTTTTT.

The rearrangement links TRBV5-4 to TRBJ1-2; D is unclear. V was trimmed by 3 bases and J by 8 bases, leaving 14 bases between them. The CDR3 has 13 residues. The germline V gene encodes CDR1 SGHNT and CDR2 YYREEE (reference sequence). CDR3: CASSSRPLGGYTF. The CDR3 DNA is TGTGCCAGCAGCTCCAGACCCTTGGGCGGCTACACCTTC.

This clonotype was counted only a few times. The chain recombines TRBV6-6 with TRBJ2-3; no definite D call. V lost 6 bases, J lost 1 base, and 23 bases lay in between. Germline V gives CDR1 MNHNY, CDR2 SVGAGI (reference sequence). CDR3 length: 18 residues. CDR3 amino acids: CASSPHLQSSRGTDTQYF. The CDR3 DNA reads TGTGCCAGCAGCCCACACCTACAGAGCTCCCGAGGCACAGATACGCAGTATTTT.

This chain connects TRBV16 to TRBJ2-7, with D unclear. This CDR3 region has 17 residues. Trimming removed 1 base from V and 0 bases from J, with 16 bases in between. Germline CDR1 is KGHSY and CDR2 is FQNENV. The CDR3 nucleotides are TGTGCCAGCAGCCAATTCTTGGCCACCCCTGACTCCTACGAGCAGTACTTC. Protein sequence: CASSQFLATPDSYEQYF. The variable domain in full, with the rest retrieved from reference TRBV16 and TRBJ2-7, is GEEVAQTPKHLVRGEGQKAKLYCAPIKGHSYVFWYQQVLKNEFKFLISFQNENVFDETGMPKERFSAKCLPNSPCSLEIQATKLEDSAVYFCASSQFLATPDSYEQYFGPGTRLTVT.

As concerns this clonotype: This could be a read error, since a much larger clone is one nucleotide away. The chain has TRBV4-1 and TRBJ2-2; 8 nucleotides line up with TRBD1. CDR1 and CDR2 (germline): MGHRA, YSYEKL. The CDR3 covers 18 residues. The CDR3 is CASSLPRGQGARTGVLFF. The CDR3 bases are TGCGCCAGCAGCCTCCCCAGAGGGCAGGGGGCGCGTACCGGGGTGCTGTTTTTT.

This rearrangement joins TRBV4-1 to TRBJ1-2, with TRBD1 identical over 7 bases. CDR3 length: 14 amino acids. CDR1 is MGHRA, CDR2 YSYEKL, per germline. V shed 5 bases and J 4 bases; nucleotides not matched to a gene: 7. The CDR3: CASSTRTGSYGYTF. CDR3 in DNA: TGCGCCAGCAGCACCCGGACAGGTTCCTATGGCTACACCTTC.

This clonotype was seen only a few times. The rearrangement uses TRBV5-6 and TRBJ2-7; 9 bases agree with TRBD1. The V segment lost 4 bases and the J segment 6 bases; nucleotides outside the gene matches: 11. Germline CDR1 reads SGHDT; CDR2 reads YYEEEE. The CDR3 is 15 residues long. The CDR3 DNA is TGTGCCAGCAGCCCGGTGGGGACAGGGACTTTCGAGCAGTACGTC. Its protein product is CASSPVGTGTFEQYV.

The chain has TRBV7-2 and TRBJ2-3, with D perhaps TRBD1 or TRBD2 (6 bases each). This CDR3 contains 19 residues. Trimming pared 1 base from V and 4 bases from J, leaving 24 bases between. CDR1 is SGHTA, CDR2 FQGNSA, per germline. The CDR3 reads CASSLVGGLHVVYADTQYF. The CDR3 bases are TGTGCCAGCAGCTTAGTGGGGGGCCTTCACGTTGTTTATGCAGATACGCAGTATTTT.

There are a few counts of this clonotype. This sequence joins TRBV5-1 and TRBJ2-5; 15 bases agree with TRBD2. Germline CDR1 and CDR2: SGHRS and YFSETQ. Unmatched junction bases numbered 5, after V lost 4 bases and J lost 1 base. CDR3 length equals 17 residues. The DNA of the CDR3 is TGCGCCAGCAGCCCTGGGACTAGCGGGGGGATCCAAGAGACCCAGTACTTC. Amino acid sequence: CASSPGTSGGIQETQYF. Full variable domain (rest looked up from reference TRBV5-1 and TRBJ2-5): KAGVTQTPRYLIKTRGQQVTLSCSPISGHRSVSWYQQTPGQGLQFLFEYFSETQRNKGNFPGRFSGRQFSNSRSEMNVSTLELGDSALYLCASSPGTSGGIQETQYFGPGTRLLVL.

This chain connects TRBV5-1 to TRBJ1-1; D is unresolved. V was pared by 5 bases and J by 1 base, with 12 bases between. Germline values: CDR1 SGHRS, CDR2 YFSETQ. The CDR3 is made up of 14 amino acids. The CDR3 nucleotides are TGCGCCAGCAGAGGCCCGGGCGGGAACACTGAAGCTTTCTTT. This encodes CASRGPGGNTEAFF. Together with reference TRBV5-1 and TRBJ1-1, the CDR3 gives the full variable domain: KAGVTQTPRYLIKTRGQQVTLSCSPISGHRSVSWYQQTPGQGLQFLFEYFSETQRNKGNFPGRFSGRQFSNSRSEMNVSTLELGDSALYLCASRGPGGNTEAFFGQGTRLTVV.

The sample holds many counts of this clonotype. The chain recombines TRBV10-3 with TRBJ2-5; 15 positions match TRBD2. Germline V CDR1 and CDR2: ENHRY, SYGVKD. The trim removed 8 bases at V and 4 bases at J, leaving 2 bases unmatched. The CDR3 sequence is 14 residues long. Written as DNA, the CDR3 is TGTGCCATCGGGACTAGCGGGGGGTCAGAGACCCAGTACTTC. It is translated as CAIGTSGGSETQYF.

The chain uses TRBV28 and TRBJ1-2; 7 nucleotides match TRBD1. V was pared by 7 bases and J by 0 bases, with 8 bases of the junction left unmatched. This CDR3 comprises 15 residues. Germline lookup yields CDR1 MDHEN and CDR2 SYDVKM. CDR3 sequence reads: CASTAGQLPNYGYTF. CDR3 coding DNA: TGTGCCAGCACCGCGGGACAGTTGCCTAACTATGGCTACACCTTC.

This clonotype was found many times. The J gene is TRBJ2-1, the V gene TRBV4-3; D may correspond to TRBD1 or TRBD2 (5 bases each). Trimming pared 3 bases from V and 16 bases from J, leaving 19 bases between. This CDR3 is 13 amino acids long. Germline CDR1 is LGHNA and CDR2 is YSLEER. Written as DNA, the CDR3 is TGCGCCAGCAGCCATGGGCGAGGGACCCGGCTCTTCTTC. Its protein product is CASSHGRGTRLFF.

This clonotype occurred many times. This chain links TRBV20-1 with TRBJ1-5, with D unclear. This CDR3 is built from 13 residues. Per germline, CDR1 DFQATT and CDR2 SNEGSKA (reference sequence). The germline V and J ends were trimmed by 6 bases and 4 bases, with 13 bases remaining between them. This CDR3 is CSALRGYNQPQHF. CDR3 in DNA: TGCAGTGCCCTTCGAGGGTATAATCAGCCCCAGCATTTT.

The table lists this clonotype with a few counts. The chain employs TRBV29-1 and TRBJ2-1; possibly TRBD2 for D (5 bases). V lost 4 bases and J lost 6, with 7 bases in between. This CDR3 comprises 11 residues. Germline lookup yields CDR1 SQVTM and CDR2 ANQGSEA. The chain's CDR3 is CSVARVNEQFF. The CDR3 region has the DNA TGCAGCGTTGCGAGGGTCAATGAGCAGTTCTTC.

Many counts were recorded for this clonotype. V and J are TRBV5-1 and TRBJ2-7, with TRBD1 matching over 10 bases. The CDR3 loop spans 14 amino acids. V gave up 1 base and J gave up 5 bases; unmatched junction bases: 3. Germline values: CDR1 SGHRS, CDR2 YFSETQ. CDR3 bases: TGCGCCAGCAGCTTGCTGACAGGGGGCAACGAGCAGTACTTC. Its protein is CASSLLTGGNEQYF.

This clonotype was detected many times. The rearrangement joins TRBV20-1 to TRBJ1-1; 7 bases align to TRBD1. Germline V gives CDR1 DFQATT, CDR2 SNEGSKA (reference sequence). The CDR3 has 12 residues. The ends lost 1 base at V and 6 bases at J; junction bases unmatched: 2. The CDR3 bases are TGCAGTGCTAGAGGGGGGACAGCTGAAGCTTTCTTT. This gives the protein CSARGGTAEAFF.

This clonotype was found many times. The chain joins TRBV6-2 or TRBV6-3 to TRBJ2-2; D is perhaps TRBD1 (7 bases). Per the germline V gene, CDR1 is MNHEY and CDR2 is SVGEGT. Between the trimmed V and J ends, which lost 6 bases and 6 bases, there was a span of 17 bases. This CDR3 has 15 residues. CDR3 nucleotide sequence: TGTGCCAGCAGCGCCTGGAGGGGGCGGGCCGGGGAGCTGTTTTTT. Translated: CASSAWRGRAGELFF.

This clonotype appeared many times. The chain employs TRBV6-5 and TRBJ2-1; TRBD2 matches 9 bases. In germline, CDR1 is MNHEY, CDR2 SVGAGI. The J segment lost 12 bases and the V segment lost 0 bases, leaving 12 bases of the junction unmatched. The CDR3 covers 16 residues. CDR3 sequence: CASSYSGAGGALGQFF. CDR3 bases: TGTGCCAGCAGTTACTCGGGAGCGGGGGGCGCTTTGGGGCAGTTCTTC.